A single sample gave rise to the 6 T cell receptor beta chains below, sequenced in a study of human T cells and chemical hapten exposure. TCRdb fed the RACE reads into MiXCR, producing one record per CDR3 protein. Here the sample spans about 380,000 distinct CDR3 sequences, more than 4.5% being singletons. Time point meaning: patch test 1, 2 weeks after DPC sensitization. Documented treatment: therapeutic diphenylcyclopropenone sensitization with weekly scalp DPC. The starting material was whole blood, obtained in connection with sensitization to the hapten diphenylcyclopropenone (DPC). The receptors derive from a woman aged 45-60 years with alopecia areata. Some clones in this sample may be carry-over from other donors' samples.

This clonotype showed up many times. The V call is TRBV6-5, the J call TRBJ1-1; TRBD1 matches at 7 bases. The V segment lost 5 bases and the J segment 8 bases; nucleotides outside the gene matches: 5. Germline CDR1 is MNHEY and CDR2 is SVGAGI. CDR3 size: 12 residues. The chain's CDR3 is CASSRQGDEAFF. In DNA, the CDR3 is TGTGCCAGCAGTCGACAGGGAGACGAAGCTTTCTTT.

This sequence joins TRBV11-2 and TRBJ2-3; D gene ambiguous. This CDR3 comprises 14 residues. Trimming left V 0 bases short and J 2 bases short, with 6 bases between. Germline loops: CDR1 SGHAT, CDR2 FQNNGV. This CDR3 reads CASSLEPHTDTQYF. The DNA for the CDR3 is TGTGCCAGCAGCTTAGAGCCCCACACAGATACGCAGTATTTT.

The J gene is TRBJ1-3, the V gene TRBV20-1; D uncertain. The V end lost 3 bases, the J end lost 4 bases, and 7 bases lay between the germline ends. This CDR3 region has 12 residues. CDR1 and CDR2 (germline): DFQATT, SNEGSKA (reference sequence). Here the CDR3 reads CSASAPGNTIYF. The CDR3 DNA reads TGCAGTGCTAGCGCCCCAGGAAACACCATATATTTT.

This clonotype was counted at least ten times. The V gene is TRBV6-5, the J gene TRBJ2-5; D not resolved. This CDR3 has 15 residues. V was clipped by 2 bases and J by 0 bases, with 10 bases between them. CDR1 is MNHEY, CDR2 SVGAGI, per germline. CDR3 loop: CASSYGVGYQETQYF. As DNA, the CDR3 is TGTGCCAGCAGTTACGGAGTAGGGTACCAAGAGACCCAGTACTTC.

This clonotype turned up a few times. This chain links TRBV7-7 with TRBJ2-5; unclear D gene. The CDR3 length is 15 residues. Germline values: CDR1 SSHAT, CDR2 FNYEAQ (reference sequence). Trimming shortened V by 1 base and J by 5 bases, and 14 bases separated the two germline ends. CDR3 region: CASSLDLSVMETQYF. The CDR3 DNA reads as TGTGCCAGCAGCTTAGACCTGTCCGTGATGGAGACCCAGTACTTC. Full variable domain (missing parts from reference TRBV7-7 and TRBJ2-5): GAGVSQSPRYKVTKRGQDVTLRCDPISSHATLYWYQQALGQGPEFLTYFNYEAQPDKSGLPSDRFSAERPEGSISTLTIQRTEQRDSAMYRCASSLDLSVMETQYFGPGTRLLVL.

This clonotype was observed at least ten times. This sequence joins TRBV7-2 and TRBJ2-5, with D perhaps TRBD1 or TRBD2 (6 bases each). The V end lost 3 bases, the J end lost 6 bases, and 11 bases lay between the germline ends. This CDR3 region has 13 residues. The germline V gene has CDR1 SGHTA and CDR2 FQGNSA. CDR3: CASSFSRGQTQYF. DNA of the CDR3: TGTGCCAGCAGCTTCAGCCGGGGGCAGACCCAGTACTTC.